Listed here are 13 T cell receptor beta chains from one sample, sequenced in a study of T cell responses to AZD1222 COVID-19 vaccine. The method was immunoSEQ multiplex PCR; TCRdb's version includes in-frame clones alone and lacks a portion of them. The data show more than 85,000 clones, 65% to 85% seen once. The material sequenced was peripheral blood, taken 28 days after the second AZD1222 dose. These TCRs come from an adult who received the AZD1222 COVID-19 vaccine.

The J gene is TRBJ1-2, the V gene TRBV6-5; possibly TRBD1 for D (6 bases). Germline V gene data show CDR1 as MNHEY and CDR2 as SVGAGI. Trimming stripped 6 bases from V and 4 bases from J, with 18 bases between. CDR3 length: 15 residues. CDR3 in amino acids: CASRPSRGASYGYTF. Here the CDR3 DNA reads TGTGCCAGCAGACCCTCACGGGGGGCGAGCTATGGCTACACCTTC.

This clone was recorded only once. The chain uses TRBV6-5 and TRBJ1-1; unclear D gene. In germline, CDR1 is MNHEY, CDR2 SVGAGI. The V end lost 5 bases, the J end lost 4 bases, and 17 bases lay between the germline ends. The CDR3 is 15 amino acids. This chain's CDR3 is CASSKLSGDLTEAFF. In DNA, the CDR3 is TGTGCCAGCAGTAAACTATCAGGCGACCTCACTGAAGCTTTCTTT.

V gene TRBV4-2 combines with J gene TRBJ1-2; D remains ambiguous. V lost 0 bases and J lost 2, with 10 bases in between. CDR1 is LGHNA and CDR2 is YNFKEQ in the germline V gene. CDR3 length: 15 residues. Here the CDR3 DNA reads TGTGCCAGCAGCCAAGAAGAAATGGGAAACTATGGCTACACCTTC. Translation gives CASSQEEMGNYGYTF.

Worth noting for this clone: One junction end does not reproduce the germline sequence, and a read error may be involved. This rearrangement joins TRBV5-1 to TRBJ1-2, with unresolved D. There are 12 residues in the CDR3. CDR1 and CDR2 from the germline V gene are SGHRS and YFSETQ. Here the CDR3 reads CASSLEKGPLLF. The CDR3 DNA reads TGCGCCAGCAGCTTGGAGAAGGGCCCTCTTCTCTTC.

The chain has TRBV7-9 and TRBJ1-5; no definite D call. Germline lookup yields CDR1 SEHNR and CDR2 FQNEAQ (reference sequence). V shed 1 base and J shed 3 bases, with 4 bases lying between them. This CDR3 contains 13 residues. The CDR3 spells CASSLEFNQPQHF. The CDR3 DNA reads TGTGCCAGCAGCTTAGAGTTCAATCAGCCCCAGCATTTT.

For this clone: Other DNA sequences in this specimen translate into the identical CDR3. The V and J genes are TRBV18 and TRBJ2-1; 9 bases match TRBD2. V shed 3 bases and J 5 bases; nucleotides not matched to a gene: 5. Germline V CDR1 and CDR2: KGHSH, LQKENI. The CDR3 consists of 15 residues. The CDR3 DNA reads TGTGCCAGCTCACCCGGGCTAGCGGGGCACAATGAGCAGTTCTTC. It translates to CASSPGLAGHNEQFF.

The CDR3 sequence: CASISWGYSPNYGYTF. The DNA for the CDR3 is TGTGCCAGCATCTCCTGGGGGTATTCCCCTAACTATGGCTACACCTTC. The rearrangement joins TRBV2 to TRBJ1-2, with D perhaps TRBD1 (5 bases). The CDR3 totals 16 residues. Germline V lookup: CDR1 SNHLY, CDR2 FYNNEI. V lost 7 bases and J lost 0, with 18 bases in between.

The count of this clone is one. The chain employs TRBV15 and TRBJ2-7; a possible D gene is TRBD2 (5 bases). CDR1 LNHNV and CDR2 YYDKDF come from the germline V gene (reference sequence). CDR3 size: 13 residues. The V and J ends lost 2 bases and 3 bases respectively, with 8 bases between them. The CDR3 nucleotides read TGTGCCACCAGCAGACAGCGGAGCTACGAGCAGTACTTC. This translates into CATSRQRSYEQYF.

The chain is built from TRBV19 and TRBJ1-1; unclear D gene. The CDR3 consists of 12 residues. Trimming stripped 4 bases from V and 3 bases from J, with 6 bases between. The germline gives CDR1 LNHDA, CDR2 SQIVND (reference sequence). CDR3 region: CASSTTYTEAFF. Written as DNA, the CDR3 is TGTGCCAGTAGTACCACTTACACTGAAGCTTTCTTT.

The V call is TRBV2, the J call TRBJ1-6, with TRBD1 matching 8 bases. CDR1 is SNHLY, CDR2 FYNNEI, per germline. The CDR3 spans 14 residues. V shed 4 bases, J shed 10 bases, and the junction held 6 bases outside the gene matches. The CDR3 nucleotides read TGTGCCAGCAGTGGGACAGGGCAGGGATCACCCCTCCACTTT. It translates to CASSGTGQGSPLHF.

The chain joins TRBV11-2 to TRBJ1-3, with D tentatively TRBD1 (5 bases). Trimming took off 0 bases at V and 0 bases at J, with 15 bases between the two ends. This CDR3 contains 18 residues. Germline CDR1 is SGHAT and CDR2 is FQNNGV. CDR3 sequence (DNA): TGTGCCAGCAGCTTAGATCGGTTGACAGCGAACTCTGGAAACACCATATATTTT. Translating gives CASSLDRLTANSGNTIYF.

The rearrangement uses TRBV29-1 and TRBJ2-7; perhaps TRBD2 as D (6 bases). CDR3 length equals 10 residues. Trimming cost V 6 bases and J 6 bases, with 9 bases left between them. Germline V gene lookup returns CDR1 SQVTM and CDR2 ANQGSEA. Here the CDR3 reads CSVGGGEQYF. Here the CDR3 DNA reads TGCAGCGTGGGGGGAGGCGAGCAGTACTTC.

This chain uses TRBV19 with TRBJ1-5; D gene uncertain. The germline V gene encodes CDR1 LNHDA and CDR2 SQIVND (reference sequence). V lost 6 bases, J lost 0 bases, and 12 bases lay in between. This CDR3 region has 15 residues. The CDR3 sequence is CASRVGRTSNQPQHF. The DNA of the CDR3 is TGTGCCAGTAGGGTTGGACGGACTAGCAATCAGCCCCAGCATTTT.